Listed here are 29 T cell receptor beta chains from one sample, sequenced in a study of cytomegalovirus exposure and HLA in healthy donors. The PCR ran on 60 Vbeta and 13 Jbeta primers. Produced via immunoSEQ multiplex PCR; TCRdb's table is partial and in-frame only. The sample has about 89,000 clones; less than 85% are singletons. The sample was PBMCs. These receptors all come from a man aged 35-49 years in good health and CMV-seropositive.

The chain has TRBV6-1 and TRBJ2-7; the match to TRBD1 covers 10 bases. The J segment lost 6 bases and the V segment lost 2 bases, leaving 1 base of the junction unmatched. CDR3 size: 13 residues. The germline V gene encodes CDR1 MNHNS and CDR2 SASEGT. The CDR3 coding sequence is TGTGCCAGCAGTGAACGGACAGGGGGCGAGCAGTACTTC. Amino acid sequence: CASSERTGGEQYF.

The gene calls are TRBV10-1 and TRBJ1-2; 12 positions agree with TRBD1. Germline CDR1 WNHNN, CDR2 SYGVQD (reference sequence). V shed 4 bases and J 2 bases; nucleotides not matched to a gene: 2. The CDR3 sequence is 15 residues long. The chain's CDR3 is CASSAGQGANYGYTF. As DNA, the CDR3 is TGCGCCAGCAGTGCGGGACAGGGGGCGAACTATGGCTACACCTTC.

The count of this clone is one. Its ends do not fully match the called genes, so a read error is possible. V is TRBV7-9 and J is TRBJ1-2; 9 positions match TRBD1. The CDR3 consists of 18 residues. The germline V gene has CDR1 SEHNR and CDR2 FQNEAQ (reference sequence). CDR3 sequence (DNA): TGTTCCAGCAGCTTAGCGAAGCCACTGGGACAGGGTAACCCTGGCTACACCTTC. Translation: CSSSLAKPLGQGNPGYTF.

This chain joins TRBV6-5 and TRBJ2-5; 9 nucleotides agree with TRBD2. CDR3 length: 14 residues. Germline V gives CDR1 MNHEY, CDR2 SVGAGI. Germline trimming cut 5 bases from V and 2 bases from J; bases unmatched to any gene: 3. This chain's CDR3 is CASSRLAVQETQYF. CDR3 bases: TGTGCCAGCAGTAGACTAGCGGTTCAAGAGACCCAGTACTTC.

The chain is built from TRBV10-3 and TRBJ1-1; D unclear. V lost 4 bases and J lost 1, with 4 bases in between. CDR3 size: 12 residues. Germline V gene sequence: CDR1 ENHRY, CDR2 SYGVKD. CDR3 loop: CAISGANTEAFF. The CDR3, as DNA: TGTGCCATCAGTGGGGCGAACACTGAAGCTTTCTTT.

This clone was seen just once. The chain recombines TRBV9 with TRBJ2-7; perhaps TRBD2 as D (5 bases). CDR3 length: 15 residues. Germline assignment: CDR1 SGDLS and CDR2 YYNGEE. Between the trimmed V and J ends, which lost 4 bases and 2 bases, there was a span of 16 bases. The CDR3 nucleotides read TGTGCCAGCAGCTCCGGACTCGTTTCGACCTACGAGCAGTACTTC. Its translation is CASSSGLVSTYEQYF.

CDR3 protein: CATSRQATGELFF. The CDR3 DNA sequence: TGTGCCACCAGCAGGCAGGCCACCGGGGAGCTGTTTTTT. The rearrangement uses TRBV15 and TRBJ2-2, with D unresolved. V was pared by 3 bases and J by 4 bases, with 6 bases between. The CDR3 is made up of 13 amino acids. Germline-derived CDR1 and CDR2 are LNHNV and YYDKDF (reference sequence).

In DNA, the CDR3 is TGCCGCCCAGGGGCCTACAATGAGCAGTTCTTC. It is translated as CRPGAYNEQFF. The chain recombines TRBV29-1 with TRBJ2-1; D is possibly TRBD1 (6 bases). From germline, CDR1 is SQVTM and CDR2 ANQGSEA. This CDR3 comprises 11 residues.

The CDR3 loop is CASSAGRGRYYEQYF. CDR3 sequence (DNA): TGCGCCAGCAGTGCAGGGCGGGGACGGTACTACGAGCAGTACTTC. The gene calls are TRBV10-2 and TRBJ2-7; D is possibly TRBD2 (6 bases). The V end was cut by 4 bases, the J end by 3 bases, with 16 bases between. The CDR3 length is 15 residues. The germline V gene encodes CDR1 WSHSY and CDR2 SAAADI.

The rearrangement links TRBV10-3 to TRBJ2-1; 7 nucleotides match TRBD1. Germline CDR1 is ENHRY and CDR2 is SYGVKD. V shed 5 bases and J 3 bases; nucleotides not matched to a gene: 7. The CDR3 is made up of 15 amino acids. CDR3 in amino acids: CAISPRDRSYNEQFF. The CDR3 DNA reads as TGTGCCATCAGTCCCCGGGACAGAAGCTACAATGAGCAGTTCTTC.

This clone was counted once. V is TRBV11-1 and J is TRBJ2-6; no firm D call. Germline CDR1 reads SGHAT; CDR2 reads FQDESV (reference sequence). The CDR3 covers 15 residues. Between the trimmed V and J ends, which lost 6 bases and 0 bases, there was a span of 9 bases. The DNA of the CDR3 is TGTGCCAGCAGACCAGGTTACTCTGGGGCCAACGTCCTGACTTTC. Protein product: CASRPGYSGANVLTF.

This clone was seen only once. V usage is TRBV25-1 and J usage is TRBJ2-5; 11 nucleotides line up with TRBD2. Germline loops: CDR1 MGHDK, CDR2 SYGVNS. J gave up 5 bases and V 0 bases, and 8 bases lay outside the gene matches. The CDR3 length is 17 residues. This CDR3 is CASSEYLAGGLGETQYF. DNA for the CDR3: TGTGCCAGCAGTGAATATCTAGCGGGGGGACTCGGGGAGACCCAGTACTTC.

The rearrangement joins TRBV14 to TRBJ1-6, with 8 bases lining up with TRBD1. Germline V lookup: CDR1 SGHDN, CDR2 FVKESK. The CDR3 length is 16 residues. With 0 bases clipped from V and 8 bases from J, the junction kept 6 bases outside the gene matches. CDR3 in amino acids: CASSQDLPGGYSPLHF. For the CDR3, the DNA is TGTGCCAGCAGCCAAGATCTCCCAGGGGGCTATTCACCCCTCCACTTT.

The rearrangement joins TRBV7-8 to TRBJ1-5; TRBD1 matches 7 bases. The CDR3 has 13 residues. V shed 8 bases and J 6 bases; nucleotides not matched to a gene: 7. Germline V gene data show CDR1 as SGHVS and CDR2 as FQNEAQ. Here the CDR3 reads CASGARQGQPQHF. The CDR3 nucleotides are TGTGCCAGCGGCGCGCGACAGGGTCAGCCCCAGCATTTT.

The J gene is TRBJ2-5, the V gene TRBV9, with 7 positions matching TRBD1. V gave up 3 bases and J gave up 5 bases; unmatched junction bases: 7. CDR3 size: 14 residues. The germline gives CDR1 SGDLS, CDR2 YYNGEE. The CDR3 DNA reads TGTGCCAGCAGCGCAGGGGGAGTAGGTGAGACCCAGTACTTC. It specifies CASSAGGVGETQYF.

The V and J genes are TRBV19 and TRBJ1-3, with D maybe TRBD1 (6 bases). The CDR3 loop spans 15 amino acids. Trimming cost V 1 base and J 5 bases, with 12 bases left between them. Germline V gives CDR1 LNHDA, CDR2 SQIVND (reference sequence). CDR3 nucleotides: TGTGCCAGTAGTATAGCTGGGGACACAAGAAACACCATATATTTT. It codes for CASSIAGDTRNTIYF. The variable domain in full, completed from reference TRBV19 and TRBJ1-3, reads DGGITQSPKYLFRKEGQNVTLSCEQNLNHDAMYWYRQDPGQGLRLIYYSQIVNDFQKGDIAEGYSVSREKKESFPLTVTSAQKNPTAFYLCASSIAGDTRNTIYFGEGSWLTVV.

The CDR3 sequence is CAKRADRVGYTF. In DNA form, the CDR3 reads TGTGCCAAGCGCGCGGACAGGGTGGGCTACACCTTC. J is TRBJ1-2 and V is TRBV19, with 8 bases matching TRBD1. The germline CDR1 and CDR2 sequences are LNHDA and SQIVND (reference sequence). Trimming removed 10 bases from V and 8 bases from J; junction bases left unmatched: 9. This CDR3 comprises 12 residues.

This rearrangement joins TRBV6-5 to TRBJ1-2, with 12 bases lining up with TRBD1. J lost 6 bases, V lost 6 bases, and 8 bases had no gene match. The CDR3 has 15 amino acids. Germline CDR1 is MNHEY and CDR2 is SVGAGI. CDR3 loop: CASSKGQGARNGYTF. DNA of the CDR3: TGTGCCAGCAGCAAGGGACAGGGGGCGCGAAATGGCTACACCTTC.

The V gene is TRBV12-5, the J gene TRBJ2-1, with D maybe TRBD2 (5 bases). This CDR3 has 18 amino acids. V was trimmed by 2 bases and J by 8 bases, leaving 25 bases between them. The germline CDR1 and CDR2 sequences are LGHNT and FRNRAP. The CDR3 here is CASGLPRGSVDGLDEQFF. The DNA of the CDR3 is TGTGCTAGTGGTTTGCCCCGGGGATCGGTAGACGGCTTGGATGAGCAGTTCTTC.

This clone occurred a few times. This sequence joins TRBV19 and TRBJ2-3; 7 nucleotides match TRBD2. CDR3 length equals 13 residues. Germline values: CDR1 LNHDA, CDR2 SQIVND (reference sequence). The V and J ends lost 6 bases and 8 bases, in that order; junction bases with no gene match: 8. In nucleotides, the CDR3 is TGTGCCAGTAGAACCTCATGGGGGGGTACGCAGTATTTT. Protein sequence: CASRTSWGGTQYF.

J is TRBJ2-1 and V is TRBV6-1; TRBD1 matches 11 bases. This CDR3 region has 15 residues. Germline V gene sequence: CDR1 MNHNS, CDR2 SASEGT. Germline trimming cut 4 bases from V and 8 bases from J; bases unmatched to any gene: 7. The CDR3 loop reads CASSARTGGLDEQFF. The CDR3 nucleotides read TGTGCCAGCAGTGCGAGGACAGGGGGCCTCGATGAGCAGTTCTTC.

This chain joins TRBV19 and TRBJ1-5; possibly TRBD1 for D (6 bases). Germline V gene sequence: CDR1 LNHDA, CDR2 SQIVND (reference sequence). This CDR3 has 14 residues. V was trimmed by 4 bases and J by 0 bases, leaving 7 bases between them. The CDR3: CASSTTGSNQPQHF. For the CDR3, the DNA is TGTGCCAGTAGTACGACAGGTAGCAATCAGCCCCAGCATTTT.

The gene calls are TRBV11-3 and TRBJ2-3; a weak D match, TRBD2 (6 bases). Trimming cost V 5 bases and J 13 bases, with 16 bases left between them. This CDR3 has 12 amino acids. The germline gives CDR1 SGHNT, CDR2 YENEEA. The CDR3 DNA sequence: TGTGCCAGCAGCCCGGAGGGTTGGGGAAAGTATTTT. It yields the protein CASSPEGWGKYF.

This clone has just one count. This sequence joins TRBV15 and TRBJ1-4; the match to TRBD1 covers 8 bases. V lost 5 bases to trimming and J lost 1 base; unmatched junction nucleotides: 6. There are 16 residues in the CDR3. CDR1 and CDR2 (germline): LNHNV, YYDKDF (reference sequence). CDR3 sequence (DNA): TGTGCCACCAGCTTCCAGGGGGCATTAACTAATGAAAAACTGTTTTTT. Its protein product is CATSFQGALTNEKLFF.

This chain connects TRBV7-2 to TRBJ2-5; 15 bases are a match to TRBD2. Germline V gene lookup returns CDR1 SGHTA and CDR2 FQGNSA. V dropped 4 bases and J dropped 4; count of bases not matched to a gene: 4. The CDR3 length is 16 residues. CDR3 loop: CASSSGLAGGGETQYF. The CDR3, as DNA: TGTGCCAGCAGCTCCGGACTAGCGGGAGGGGGAGAGACCCAGTACTTC.

This rearrangement joins TRBV2 to TRBJ2-2; 7 nucleotides match TRBD1. Germline V gene sequence: CDR1 SNHLY, CDR2 FYNNEI. J gave up 4 bases and V 5 bases, and 10 bases lay outside the gene matches. The CDR3 is 16 residues long. CDR3 region: CASSTDRDGFTGELFF. The CDR3 DNA sequence: TGTGCCAGCAGTACCGACAGGGACGGGTTCACCGGGGAGCTGTTTTTT.

This chain connects TRBV5-1 to TRBJ1-1; unclear D gene. The CDR3 is 11 amino acids. CDR1 is SGHRS, CDR2 YFSETQ, per germline. Trimming took off 4 bases at V and 2 bases at J, with 3 bases between the two ends. For the CDR3, the DNA is TGCGCCAGCAGCCTAAACACTGAAGCTTTCTTT. Translation gives CASSLNTEAFF.

J is TRBJ2-7 and V is TRBV19; 10 bases align to TRBD1. CDR1 is LNHDA and CDR2 is SQIVND in the germline V gene (reference sequence). CDR3 length equals 14 residues. Losses at the gene ends were 3 bases for V and 6 bases for J; bases not matched to a gene: 5. Here the CDR3 reads CASSMRTGGSEQYF. The CDR3 DNA reads TGTGCCAGTAGTATGCGGACAGGGGGAAGCGAGCAGTACTTC.

This clone was seen just once. V gene TRBV27 combines with J gene TRBJ1-1; no reliable D call. This CDR3 is built from 13 residues. V was trimmed by 5 bases and J by 1 base, leaving 8 bases between them. Looked up from germline, CDR1 is MNHEY and CDR2 is SMNVEV (reference sequence). CDR3 nucleotides: TGTGCCAGCAGTGTGACACCGAACACTGAAGCTTTCTTT. Amino acid sequence: CASSVTPNTEAFF.